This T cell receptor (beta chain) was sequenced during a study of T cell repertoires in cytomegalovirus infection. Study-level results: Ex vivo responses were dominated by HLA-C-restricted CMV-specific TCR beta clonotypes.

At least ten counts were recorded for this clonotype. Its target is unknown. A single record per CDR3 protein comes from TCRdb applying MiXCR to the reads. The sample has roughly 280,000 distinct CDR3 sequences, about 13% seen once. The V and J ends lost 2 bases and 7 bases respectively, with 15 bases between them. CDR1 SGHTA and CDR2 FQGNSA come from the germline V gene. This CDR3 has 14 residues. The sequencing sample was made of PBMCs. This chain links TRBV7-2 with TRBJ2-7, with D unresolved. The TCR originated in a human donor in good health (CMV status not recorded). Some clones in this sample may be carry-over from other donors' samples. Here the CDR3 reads CASSLQQEVGEQYF. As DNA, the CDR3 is TGTGCCAGCAGCTTACAGCAAGAGGTGGGGGAGCAGTACTTC.